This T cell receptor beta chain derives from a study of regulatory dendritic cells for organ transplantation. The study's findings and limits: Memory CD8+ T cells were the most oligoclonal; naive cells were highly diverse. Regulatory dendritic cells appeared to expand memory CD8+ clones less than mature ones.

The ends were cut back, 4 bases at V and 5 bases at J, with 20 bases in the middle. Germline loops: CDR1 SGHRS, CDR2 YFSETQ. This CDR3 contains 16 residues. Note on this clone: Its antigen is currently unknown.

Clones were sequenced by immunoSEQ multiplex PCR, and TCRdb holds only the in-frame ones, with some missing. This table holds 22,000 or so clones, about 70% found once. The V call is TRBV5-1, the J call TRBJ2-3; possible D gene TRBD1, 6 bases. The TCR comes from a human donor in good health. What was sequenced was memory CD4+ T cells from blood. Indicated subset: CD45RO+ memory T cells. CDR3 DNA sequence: TGCGCCAGCAGCAGAGGCGGACAGAGCCGGGGAGATACGCAGTATTTT. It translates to CASSRGGQSRGDTQYF. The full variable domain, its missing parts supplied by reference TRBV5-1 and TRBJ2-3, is KAGVTQTPRYLIKTRGQQVTLSCSPISGHRSVSWYQQTPGQGLQFLFEYFSETQRNKGNFPGRFSGRQFSNSRSEMNVSTLELGDSALYLCASSRGGQSRGDTQYFGPGTRLTVL.